A selection of T cell receptor beta chains follows, all from one sample in a study of shared clonotypes between healthy human individuals. Assay used: immunoSEQ multiplex PCR; TCRdb lists only in-frame clones, some missing. The sample lists 500,000 to 700,000 clones; approximately 95% were seen once. Sequences were obtained from naive CD8+ T cells sorted from blood. These receptors all come from a young woman in good health. The CDR3 runs from the conserved cysteine through the conserved F or W. D genes are given only for firm matches. Clone size appears in some rows only: once, few, many, or a class for an expanded clone.

clone size,V gene,D gene,J gene,CDR3 DNA,CDR3 protein
-,TRBV13,-,TRBJ2-7,TGTGCCAGCAGCTTAATACAGGGTGGCTACGAGCAGTACTTC,CASSLIQGGYEQYF
-,TRBV27,-,TRBJ1-4,TGTGCCAGCAGTTTAACCAGACCCGCAGGAGAGAAACTGTTTTTT,CASSLTRPAGEKLFF
few,TRBV5-4,-,TRBJ2-7,TGTGCCAGCAGCAACCTCTACGAGCAGTACTTC,CASSNLYEQYF
-,TRBV5-4,-,TRBJ1-4,TGTGCCAGCAGCTTGGCTTCAGAAAATGAAAAACTGTTTTTT,CASSLASENEKLFF
-,TRBV14,-,TRBJ2-7,TGTGCCAGCAGCCACGGGACCGACTACGAGCAGTACTTC,CASSHGTDYEQYF
-,TRBV7-6,-,TRBJ2-3,TGTGCCAGCAGCTTAGACTCAGATACGCAGTATTTT,CASSLDSDTQYF
-,TRBV19,-,TRBJ2-1,TGTGCCAGTAGGATGAGTTACCATCCGGAGCAGTTCTTC,CASRMSYHPEQFF
few,TRBV20-1,-,TRBJ1-1,TGCAGTGCATGGTTAGGCACTGAAGCTTTCTTT,CSAWLGTEAFF
-,TRBV28,TRBD1,TRBJ2-1,TGTGCCAGCAGTGAAGTGGGACAGGGAGGTAATGAGCAGTTCTTC,CASSEVGQGGNEQFF
-,TRBV6-6,-,TRBJ2-7,TGTGCCAGCAGTTATGAGGTAGGGAGCTCCTACGAGCAGTACTTC,CASSYEVGSSYEQYF
-,TRBV5-8,TRBD1,TRBJ1-5,TGTGCCAGCAGCCTGGTCGGGACAGGGAGTCAGCCCCAGCATTTT,CASSLVGTGSQPQHF
-,TRBV7-6,TRBD1,TRBJ2-7,TGTGCCAGCAGCCCCACAGGGGTAGGGTCGGAGCAGTACTTC,CASSPTGVGSEQYF
once,TRBV4-1,TRBD2,TRBJ2-7,TGCGCCAGCAGCTTCCGACTAGCTGATTCCTACGAGCAGTACTTC,CASSFRLADSYEQYF
-,TRBV19,TRBD2,TRBJ2-2,TGTGCCAGTAGTCTCGAGCGGGAGACAAACACCGGGGAGCTGTTTTTT,CASSLERETNTGELFF
-,TRBV4-1,-,TRBJ2-3,TGCGCCAGCAGCCAAGATTGGGAACAGGGATTCACGGATACGCAGTATTTT,CASSQDWEQGFTDTQYF
-,TRBV27,TRBD2,TRBJ2-5,TGTGCCAGCAGTCCCCGTAGCGGGAGGGCCCCCCAAGAGACCCAGTACTTC,CASSPRSGRAPQETQYF
-,TRBV28,TRBD2,TRBJ2-6,TGTGCCAGCAGTCACCCCGGGACTAGCGGGATCTCTGGGGCCAACGTCCTGACTTTC,CASSHPGTSGISGANVLTF
-,TRBV7-8,-,TRBJ2-3,TGTGCCAGCAGCTTAGGTTCTGGGGGAGATACGCAGTATTTT,CASSLGSGGDTQYF
-,TRBV4-2,TRBD2,TRBJ2-7,TGTGCCAGCAGCCAAGCAGGGCCTGCTAGCGGGAGTTACGAGCAGTACTTC,CASSQAGPASGSYEQYF
-,TRBV28,TRBD2,TRBJ2-3,TGTGCCAGCAGGCGGACTAGCGGGAGGACAGATACGCAGTATTTT,CASRRTSGRTDTQYF